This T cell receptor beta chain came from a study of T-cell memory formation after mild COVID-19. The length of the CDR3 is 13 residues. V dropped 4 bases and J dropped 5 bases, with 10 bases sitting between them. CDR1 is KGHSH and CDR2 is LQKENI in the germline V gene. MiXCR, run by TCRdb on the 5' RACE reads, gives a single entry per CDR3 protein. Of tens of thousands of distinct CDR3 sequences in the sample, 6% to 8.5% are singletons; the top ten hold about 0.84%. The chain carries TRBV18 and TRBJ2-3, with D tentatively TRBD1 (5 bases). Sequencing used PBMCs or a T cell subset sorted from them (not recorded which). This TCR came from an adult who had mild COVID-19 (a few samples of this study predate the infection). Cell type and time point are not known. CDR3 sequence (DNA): TGTGCCAGCTCACTAATCCAGGGAGATACGCAGTATTTT. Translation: CASSLIQGDTQYF.